This T cell receptor (beta chain) originates from a study of T cells after yellow fever vaccination. Study background: Preparation of the low-cell-number fractions used SMART-Seq v4 Ultra Low Input. Study results and caveats: CD4 and CD8 compartments shared a small share of clonotypes.

Universal primer sites and UMIs were introduced during 5'RACE template-switching synthesis of TCR cDNA. TCRdb independently ran MiXCR on the 5' RACE reads; one entry per CDR3 protein. The sample lists about 370,000 distinct CDR3 sequences; under 14% were seen once. The CDR3 spans 15 residues. The germline V and J ends were trimmed by 3 bases and 5 bases, with 18 bases remaining between them. Germline V gives CDR1 SGHDT, CDR2 YYEEEE. This clonotype was counted between two and nine times. Its antigen remains unidentified. The TCR was taken from a man aged 18 to 29 who received the YFV17D yellow fever vaccine. The chain carries TRBV5-6 and TRBJ2-7, with D unresolved. Material: PBMCs, obtained on the day of the first yellow fever vaccination. CDR3 in amino acids: CASSSSPGSRDEQYF. CDR3 nucleotides: TGTGCCAGCAGCTCCTCGCCCGGGTCACGGGACGAGCAGTACTTC.